This TCR beta chain comes out of a study of T cells in Graves' hyperthyroidism and ophthalmopathy (dated by TCRdb to the late 2010s). Some background on the complete study: Peripheral blood was collected at initial diagnosis, before any treatment. To identify distinguishing TCR V-J signatures, a discovery cohort of around 100 patients was used, comprising some 45 with Graves' ophthalmopathy and 55 to 65 with stable Graves' hyperthyroidism. An independent validation cohort of some 18 hyperthyroidism patients and roughly 16 patients who later progressed to ophthalmopathy tested prospective prediction of ophthalmopathy. The 95 to 100 discovery patients were randomly split 7:3 into training and test sets. In addition, the study compared T-cell repertoires in thyroid tissue and in blood from about 6 Graves' hyperthyroidism patients. After sampling, hyperthyroidism patients received methimazole starting at 30 mg daily, and ophthalmopathy patients received high-dose intravenous methylprednisolone. TCR Vbeta CDR3 sequencing of 140 or so peripheral blood samples (over 40 ophthalmopathy, 70 to 85 hyperthyroidism and some 17 progressor patients) is reported in the paper. Here is what the overall study found, with its caveats: Blood samples also contained most of the expanded thyroid clonotypes (frequency above 0.001), which suggests that blood repertoires may reflect thyroid immune responses. Sample size was not statistically predetermined, and blinding of investigators to group allocation was not performed. In validation, the model predicted progression to ophthalmopathy with roughly 66% sensitivity and roughly 75% specificity, a median of 6.5 months before onset. In cross-validation, a model built on a 13 V-J signature told ophthalmopathy apart from stable hyperthyroidism with 85% to 90% sensitivity and roughly 83% specificity, and in testing the same model reached 80%/75%.

TCR beta CDR3 regions were amplified from RNA transcripts. The TCR CDR3 was subjected to a first round of RT-PCR using the HTBI primer set and the Qiagen OneStep RT-PCR kit. A second multiplex PCR round built the libraries, followed by size selection and purification. Paired-end sequencing of the libraries was performed with 100 bp reads on an Illumina HiSeq2000. Concerning the study's data processing: SOAPnuke was used to process the raw data, throwing out any read that contained adapters or uncalled bases, had a mean Phred below 15, or lacked an exact constant-primer or identifier match. High-quality paired reads were merged using COPE v1.2.5, and each unique nucleotide sequence was defined as a clonotype. MiTCR v1.1 was used to align clonotypes to the IMGT TRBV, TRBD and TRBJ reference segments. Only V-J combinations with frequency above 0.0001, covering 99% to 99.2% of repertoires, were analysed. The TCS score was defined as F50 (clonal expansion) divided by E x V (chaos), with BLOSUM62-based TCRdist calculated between CDR3 peptides within each V-J. Welch's t-statistics and random forest reduced 500 to 550 V-J features to roughly 13, which were used in a naive Bayes classifier (R e1071). In-frame beta chains were kept once TCRdb had trimmed the public reads at Q25 with fastp and called clones with MiXCR. Each record represents a unique CDR3 protein, reported with the most common genes and DNA among its rows. None of the V and J calls come from the authors' own analysis; TCRdb made them. The sample yields around 420,000 distinct CDR3 sequences; around 15% were counted once. The ten largest clones add up to 5.3% of the sample.

This clonotype was observed a few times. No antigen is known for it. No per-base quality is available; no much larger clone lies one base away. V has 0 bases trimmed and J has 5 bases trimmed; junction bases matching no gene number 7. The CDR3 covers 17 residues, taking in both the cysteine and the phenylalanine. Only the CDR3 region is kept as DNA, spanning 51 bases read in frame from base 1. Reading the germline V gene gives CDR1 MNHEY and CDR2 SVGAGI. Stable Graves' hyperthyroidism was defined as no progression to ophthalmopathy during 18 months of follow-up. Hyperthyroidism patients were newly diagnosed, with disease duration under 2 months, and aged 18 to 65 years. Exclusion was applied to patients with uncontrolled infections, other autoimmune diseases, pregnancy or lactation. Diagnoses relied on clinical symptoms, serum thyroxine and TRAb, thyroid ultrasound and orbital computed tomography. PBMCs were isolated from roughly 10 ml of fresh peripheral blood by Ficoll-Paque density gradient centrifugation. Total RNA was extracted with Trizol reagent, and quality was checked on an Agilent 2100 Bioanalyzer.

What was sequenced was blood. The sequence is built from TRBV6-5 and TRBJ2-5, with 12 bases matching TRBD1. The clonotype originates from a woman aged 18-30 years with Graves' hyperthyroidism. The sequence in DNA is TGTGCCAGCAGTTACTCCCTGGGACAGGGGGCTTGGGAGACCCAGTACTTC. It specifies CASSYSLGQGAWETQYF.